This T cell receptor beta chain was found in a study of blood T cell repertoires in COVID-19. Study summary: Donors in the United States, Italy and Spain gave samples during acute or convalescent COVID-19. From T cells, B-cell-depleted T cells, or PBMCs came the material, which was cDNA or gDNA.

Participants came from some 23 US areas, aged roughly 18 to 90 years. Recovered participants had two consecutive negative NP/OP PCR tests, healthcare professional clearance, or symptom resolution. Produced via immunoSEQ multiplex PCR; TCRdb's table is partial and in-frame only. The table shows 250,000 to 400,000 clones, with approximately 91% occurring only once. CDR3 length equals 19 residues. Germline loops: CDR1 SGHNT, CDR2 YENEEA. The J segment lost 1 base and the V segment lost 1 base, leaving 8 bases of the junction unmatched. The rearrangement uses TRBV11-3 and TRBJ2-1; 12 bases are a match to TRBD2. The specimen sequenced was PBMCs or T cells enriched from blood (not recorded which). The clonotype was recovered from a man in his fifties or sixties who had recovered from COVID-19. CDR3 in DNA: TGTGCCAGCAGCTTAGCTGCCGGGACTAGCGGGCCTTCCTACAATGAGCAGTTCTTC. This gives the protein CASSLAAGTSGPSYNEQFF.